The T cell receptor (beta chain) under discussion was sequenced for a study of blood T cell repertoires in COVID-19. Looking at the study overall: Acute-phase and convalescent COVID-19 samples originated in the United States, Italy and Spain. PBMCs, B-cell-depleted T cells, or T cells provided the cDNA or gDNA that made up the material.

Original processing notes: By means of reference gene primer amplification, nucleated cell counts were estimated. The data were produced by immunoSEQ multiplex PCR, yet TCRdb's version contains in-frame clones alone and is incomplete. The V and J calls and clone size come from that table; D and trimming were worked out from the DNA. This sample has tens of thousands of clones, with 90% found just once. This clone was counted a single time. This TCR was recovered from a man in his sixties with acute or convalescent COVID-19. The specimen sequenced was peripheral blood.

The chain's CDR3 is CASSVTGQASGEQYF. The CDR3 region has the DNA TGTGCCAGCAGCGTAACGGGACAGGCGTCTGGCGAGCAGTACTTC. This chain connects TRBV9 to TRBJ2-7; 8 nucleotides line up with TRBD1. Trimming removed 1 base from V and 6 bases from J; junction bases left unmatched: 9. This CDR3 is 15 amino acids long. Germline CDR1 SGDLS, CDR2 YYNGEE.